The rows below give T cell receptor beta chains drawn from one sample of a study of breast tumors, draining lymph nodes, adjacent tissues. One entry per CDR3 protein results from TCRdb running MiXCR on the multiplex PCR reads. The sample has some 97,000 distinct CDR3 sequences; about 20% are singletons. The specimen sequenced was axillary lymph node tissue. Receptor source: a female donor with breast cancer. Some clones in this sample may be carry-over from other donors' samples. The CDR3 runs from the conserved cysteine through the conserved F or W. The D gene is left open where the match is weak. Only some rows state a clone size, as once, few, many or a class for expanded clones.

>TRBV19|NA|TRBJ2-2|few
CASSVTVTGELFF
TGTGCCAGTAGTGTGACAGTCACCGGGGAGCTGTTTTTT
>TRBV3-1|NA|TRBJ1-5|few
CASSQAQGNSNQPQHF
TGTGCCAGCAGCCAAGCCCAGGGAAATAGCAATCAGCCCCAGCATTTT
>TRBV7-9|NA|TRBJ2-1|many
CASSLGGRQWFF
TGTGCCAGCAGCTTAGGGGGACGTCAGTGGTTCTTC
>TRBV14|NA|TRBJ2-3|many
CASSYTDTQYF
TGTGCCAGCAGCTACACAGATACGCAGTATTTT
>TRBV7-9|TRBD2|TRBJ2-6|NA
CASSPRTRGFGGSGANVLTF
TGTGCCAGCAGCCCCCGGACTAGGGGTTTTGGTGGCTCTGGGGCCAACGTCCTGACTTTC
>TRBV6-2/TRBV6-3|TRBD1|TRBJ2-1|many
CASSYPEGTGGNEQFF
TGTGCCAGCAGTTACCCCGAAGGGACAGGGGGGAATGAGCAGTTCTTC
>TRBV28|NA|TRBJ1-2|many
CASSLTAPYGYTF
TGTGCCAGCAGTCTGACGGCCCCCTATGGCTACACCTTC
>TRBV6-6|NA|TRBJ2-2|many
CAGLVGNGSGELFF
TGTGCCGGCCTGGTGGGGAACGGGAGCGGGGAGCTGTTTTTT
>TRBV5-4|TRBD1|TRBJ2-7|many
CASSAQGAQYF
TGTGCCAGCAGTGCTCAGGGGGCCCAGTACTTC
>TRBV7-2|NA|TRBJ1-6|many
CASSLAAVSSTSLHF
TGTGCCAGCAGCTTAGCGGCAGTCTCCTCTACATCCCTCCACTTT
>TRBV9|TRBD2|TRBJ2-7|NA
CASSEGLAGGMDEQYF
TGTGCCAGCAGCGAGGGACTAGCGGGAGGTATGGATGAGCAGTACTTC
>TRBV7-2|NA|TRBJ2-1|many
CASSLDGGNEQFF
TGTGCCAGCAGCTTAGACGGGGGCAATGAGCAGTTCTTC
>TRBV6-5|NA|TRBJ2-5|many
CASSYRGNQETQYF
TGTGCCAGCAGTTACCGGGGGAACCAAGAGACCCAGTACTTC
>TRBV6-6|NA|TRBJ2-2|many
CASSLVASGELFF
TGTGCCAGCAGTTTGGTGGCATCCGGGGAGCTGTTTTTT
>TRBV9|TRBD1|TRBJ2-7|many
CASSSHRGLSYEQYF
TGTGCCAGCAGCTCCCACAGGGGGCTCTCCTACGAGCAGTACTTC
>TRBV20-1|TRBD1|TRBJ1-5|many
CSAETGGASNQPQHF
TGCAGTGCTGAGACAGGGGGGGCGAGCAATCAGCCCCAGCATTTT
>TRBV9|NA|TRBJ2-1|NA
CASSVQPRPEYNEQFF
TGTGCCAGCAGCGTACAGCCCCGGCCGGAATACAATGAGCAGTTCTTC
>TRBV2|NA|TRBJ1-6|many
CASSVIVIGPLHF
TGTGCCAGCAGTGTCATCGTGATCGGGCCCCTCCACTTT
>TRBV5-1|NA|TRBJ2-5|many
CASKSSAQETQYF
TGCGCCAGCAAGTCTAGCGCCCAAGAGACCCAGTACTTC
>TRBV20-1|NA|TRBJ2-1|many
CSARVYEGGGGYNEQFF
TGCAGTGCTAGAGTATATGAAGGGGGCGGGGGATACAATGAGCAGTTCTTC
>TRBV6-5|NA|TRBJ2-6|NA
CASSSSGANVLTF
TGTGCCAGCAGTAGCTCTGGGGCCAACGTCCTGACTTTC
>TRBV7-9|NA|TRBJ2-2|many
CASSATGTGELFF
TGTGCCAGCAGCGCAACAGGGACCGGGGAGCTGTTTTTT
>TRBV7-9|NA|TRBJ2-2|many
CASSQDSRTGELFF
TGTGCCAGCAGCCAGGACAGCCGAACCGGGGAGCTGTTTTTT
>TRBV12-3/TRBV12-4|TRBD2|TRBJ2-6|NA
CASSRRPGTSGGAVRGGANVLTF
TGTGCCAGCAGTAGAAGACCGGGGACTAGCGGGGGGGCCGTGAGAGGCGGGGCCAACGTCCTGACTTTC
>TRBV4-2|NA|TRBJ2-5|many
CASSQDYRQETQYF
TGTGCCAGCAGCCAAGACTACAGACAAGAGACCCAGTACTTC
>TRBV18|NA|TRBJ1-6|few
CASSPKQDNSPLHF
TGTGCCAGCTCACCAAAACAGGATAATTCACCCCTCCACTTT
>TRBV6-2/TRBV6-3|NA|TRBJ2-7|many
CASSYRGRSEQYF
TGTGCCAGCAGTTATAGGGGCCGGAGCGAGCAGTACTTC
>TRBV9|NA|TRBJ1-6|many
CASSVGPQGQPNSPLHF
TGTGCCAGCAGCGTAGGACCGCAGGGACAACCTAATTCACCCCTCCACTTT
>TRBV5-5|NA|TRBJ2-3|many
CASSFLASTDTQYF
TGTGCCAGCAGCTTCCTAGCCAGCACAGATACGCAGTATTTT
>TRBV20-1|NA|TRBJ1-2|many
CSARDFAGPNYGYTF
TGCAGTGCTAGAGATTTTGCAGGACCTAACTATGGCTACACCTTC
>TRBV5-1|NA|TRBJ2-5|many
CASSTRDTEETQYF
TGCGCCAGCAGCACAAGGGACACCGAAGAGACCCAGTACTTC
>TRBV30|NA|TRBJ1-3|few
CAWSDQGILSGNTIYF
TGTGCCTGGAGTGACCAAGGGATTTTATCTGGAAACACCATATATTTT
>TRBV6-6|TRBD2|TRBJ2-1|many
CASSYEWGGTHEQFF
TGTGCCAGCAGTTACGAGTGGGGGGGTACTCATGAGCAGTTCTTC
>TRBV5-1|NA|TRBJ2-1|many
CASTPMGASSYNEQFF
TGCGCCAGCACCCCAATGGGGGCGAGCTCCTACAATGAGCAGTTCTTC
>TRBV6-6|TRBD1|TRBJ1-5|many
CASSPGGLNQPQHF
TGTGCCAGCAGCCCAGGGGGCCTCAATCAGCCCCAGCATTTT
>TRBV2|TRBD1|TRBJ1-2|many
CASGTGEVVSYGYTF
TGTGCCAGCGGGACAGGGGAGGTCGTGTCGTATGGCTACACCTTC
>TRBV7-9|TRBD2|TRBJ2-3|many
CASSLDAGGQADTQYF
TGTGCCAGCAGCTTAGATGCGGGGGGGCAAGCAGATACGCAGTATTTT
>TRBV6-1|NA|TRBJ1-2|many
CASSVEMGAYGYTF
TGTGCCAGCAGTGTAGAGATGGGGGCGTATGGCTACACCTTC
>TRBV5-1|NA|TRBJ2-1|few
CASSFSLHEQFF
TGCGCCAGCAGCTTTAGTCTCCATGAGCAGTTCTTC
>TRBV6-1|TRBD2|TRBJ2-3|many
CASRKGGSTDTQYF
TGTGCCAGCAGAAAGGGAGGGTCAACAGATACGCAGTATTTT
>TRBV6-7|NA|TRBJ2-1|few
CASSPPPSYNEQFF
TGTGCCAGCAGTCCACCACCCTCCTACAATGAGCAGTTCTTC
>TRBV4-1|NA|TRBJ2-5|NA
CASSQEMTQSETQYF
TGCGCCAGCAGCCAAGAGATGACACAGTCAGAGACCCAGTACTTC
>TRBV5-6|NA|TRBJ2-5|many
CASSLVRGPDQETQYF
TGTGCCAGCAGCTTGGTTCGAGGTCCCGACCAAGAGACCCAGTACTTC
>TRBV20-1|TRBD1|TRBJ1-5|NA
CSASGDRGRGQPQHF
TGCAGTGCTAGCGGGGACAGGGGAAGAGGTCAGCCCCAGCATTTT
>TRBV28|TRBD1|TRBJ1-5|NA
CASSLLRTGPQPQHF
TGTGCCAGCAGTTTATTGCGGACAGGGCCCCAGCCCCAGCATTTT
>TRBV6-5|NA|TRBJ2-7|NA
CASSYAGGYGSEQYF
TGTGCCAGCAGTTACGCCGGGGGTTATGGTTCCGAGCAGTACTTC
>TRBV20-1|NA|TRBJ2-2|many
CSASRARGGGELFF
TGCAGTGCTTCCCGGGCCCGAGGCGGCGGGGAGCTGTTTTTT
>TRBV30|NA|TRBJ2-1|NA
CACLRGPYNEQFF
TGTGCCTGTCTTCGGGGTCCCTACAATGAGCAGTTCTTC
>TRBV6-1|NA|TRBJ2-6|many
CASSEALEGAPGANVLTF
TGTGCCAGCAGTGAAGCTTTGGAGGGGGCGCCTGGGGCCAACGTCCTGACTTTC
>TRBV28|TRBD1|TRBJ2-7|many
CASSPPGQGAREQYF
TGTGCCAGCAGCCCTCCCGGACAGGGGGCAAGGGAGCAGTACTTC
>TRBV5-1|TRBD1|TRBJ2-4|few
CASSLGQGTKNIQYF
TGCGCCAGCAGCTTGGGACAGGGGACCAAAAACATTCAGTACTTC
>TRBV9|NA|TRBJ1-2|many
CASSSSVGGYTF
TGTGCCAGCAGCTCGTCAGTGGGTGGCTACACCTTC
>TRBV11-2|TRBD1|TRBJ2-1|many
CASSLVQIRTGKAEQFF
TGTGCCAGCAGCTTAGTCCAAATTCGGACAGGGAAAGCTGAGCAGTTCTTC
>TRBV4-1|TRBD1|TRBJ2-3|few
CASSPSGGRAGGAPDTQYF
TGCGCCAGCAGCCCATCTGGCGGGCGGGCAGGGGGCGCCCCGGATACGCAGTATTTT
>TRBV6-2/TRBV6-3|NA|TRBJ1-2|many
CASKPGYFLYGYTF
TGTGCCAGCAAACCGGGATACTTCCTCTATGGCTACACCTTC